This T cell receptor beta chain was documented in a study of patients and donors after allogeneic stem cell transplantation. V was shortened by 8 bases and J by 1 base, with 26 bases between the two germline ends. CDR3 length: 17 residues. Germline CDR1 and CDR2: DFQATT and SNEGSKA (reference sequence). TCRdb independently ran MiXCR on the RT-PCR reads; one entry per CDR3 protein. This table has over 400,000 distinct CDR3 sequences, around 16% appearing once. The source material was blood, either unsorted or a sorted T cell fraction (not recorded which). This chain connects TRBV20-1 to TRBJ2-5; D is possibly TRBD1 or TRBD2 (5 bases each). The TCR was taken from a human donor who was either an allogeneic HSCT recipient or a stem cell or donor lymphocyte infusion donor (not recorded which). It is not recorded whose cells these are; they may come from a transplant donor. The CDR3 nucleotides are TGCAGTTCGGAGCAGGCCGGGACCCCGGGGCCCCAAGAGACCCAGTACTTC. Protein sequence: CSSEQAGTPGPQETQYF.